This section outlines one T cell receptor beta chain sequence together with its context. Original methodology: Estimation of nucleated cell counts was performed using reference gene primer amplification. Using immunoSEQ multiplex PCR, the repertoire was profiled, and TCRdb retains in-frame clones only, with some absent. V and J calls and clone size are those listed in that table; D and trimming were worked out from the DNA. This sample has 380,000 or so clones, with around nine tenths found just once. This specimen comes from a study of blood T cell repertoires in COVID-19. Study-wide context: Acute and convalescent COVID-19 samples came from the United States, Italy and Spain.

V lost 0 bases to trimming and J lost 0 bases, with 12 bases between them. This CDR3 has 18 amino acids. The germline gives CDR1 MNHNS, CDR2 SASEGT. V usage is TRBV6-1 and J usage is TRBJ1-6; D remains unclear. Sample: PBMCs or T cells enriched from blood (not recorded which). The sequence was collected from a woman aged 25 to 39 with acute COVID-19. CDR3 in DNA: TGTGCCAGCAGTGAAGCGGTCCAGGCAAGCTCCTATAATTCACCCCTCCACTTT. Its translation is CASSEAVQASSYNSPLHF.